What follows is one T cell receptor beta chain and its context. It has no known antigen specificity. No base quality information exists; no much larger clone differs at one position. The sample belongs to a study of PD-1 blockade in classical Hodgkin lymphoma (dated by TCRdb to between 2020 and 2021). For the wider study: Nivolumab dosing was 3 mg/kg intravenously every 2 weeks, continuing until either disease progression or unacceptable toxicity. A peripheral blood immune signature of response to PD-1 blockade in classical Hodgkin lymphoma was defined using TCR beta sequencing and CyTOF. Beyond this particular receptor, the publication reports: The study was limited to a single clinical trial cohort, and causes of repertoire differences, possibly disease activity or prior therapy, remained undefined. Lower diversity was observed in patients in whom nivolumab was started less than 1 year after ASCT, and these patients were excluded from later analyses so that confounding by immune reconstitution would be avoided. Among trial patients, those achieving complete response had baseline diversity similar to that of newly diagnosed patients, while diversity was significantly lower in partial responders and progressors. A significant rise by C4D1 was seen in CD4+ but not CD8+ TCR diversity (p=0.0027 vs p=0.16), with the rise being most apparent in complete responders (p=0.02). Baseline TCR diversity was reported to be lower in newly diagnosed patients than in healthy donors and to be lower still in relapsed/refractory patients.

The Qiagen DNeasy kit was used to extract genomic DNA both from unsorted PBMCs and from the negatively selected CD4+ and CD8+ fractions. TCR beta CDR3 regions were subjected to amplification by immunoSEQ multiplex PCR with primers that anneal to V and J segments. A synthetic immune receptor repertoire was used to minimize amplification bias, and any residual bias was removed computationally once sequencing was done. The authors processed their data as follows. Custom Python scripts were used to quantify repertoire diversity as the Shannon entropy index. Unsorted, CD4+ and CD8+ repertoires were analyzed separately, except for combined analyses in which CD4+ and CD8+ sequences were merged in silico. A clone counted as expanded when the clone's frequency after treatment rose at least 2-fold relative to C1D1, and clones undetected at baseline were given a pseudocount of 0.5. Clones with 0 or 1 copy at C1D1 were defined as singleton clones, while clones with 2 or more copies were defined as non-singleton clones. Clones expanded in unsorted samples were assigned a CD4+, CD8+ or unknown annotation through matching of protein sequences in sorted samples from the same patient. Wilcoxon tests on paired samples were used to test changes in diversity from C1D1 to C4D1. TCRdb took over this immuneACCESS table, retaining in-frame rearrangements with V and J assigned. Such tables are incomplete; in checked studies, under half of the missing clones stem from an unresolved V gene, and the remainder is unexplained. That table furnishes V, J and clone size, whereas the DNA furnished D and trimming. In this sample the table shows 6,000 to 9,500 clones, approximately 71% of which occur a single time. In total, the top ten clones hold 7% to 8.5% of the sample.

According to the study, the label for this sample's time point signals: cycle 1 day 1 (C1D1), immediately before nivolumab initiation. All trial patients had relapsed after autologous stem cell transplantation, with cohorts A, B and C differing in prior brentuximab vedotin exposure. Using a Miltenyi CD4+ T cell isolation kit, CD4+ T cells were purified from thawed PBMCs through magnetic negative selection. The trial cohort was composed of 56 patients with relapsed/refractory classical Hodgkin lymphoma, for whom complete response, partial response or progressive disease was recorded as best overall response. Trial patients were treated with single-agent nivolumab in the multi-cohort phase II CheckMate 205 trial. An independent review committee assessed best overall response using the 2007 International Working Group response criteria. Trial PBMCs were collected just before the start of nivolumab (C1D1) and during therapy at cycle 2 day 1 and cycle 4 day 1. Peripheral blood was collected in 8 mL Vacutainer Cell Preparation Tubes, from which PBMCs were isolated by centrifugation and then cryopreserved. Purified CD4+ and CD8+ fractions were prepared only for cases with an additional available PBMC sample. On LS columns in a quadroMACS separator, the magnetically labelled cells were depleted, and the flow-through was collected as the purified fraction.

The TCR comes from a human donor with classical Hodgkin lymphoma. The sequencing here drew on CD4+ T cells from blood, taken at baseline.

The nucleotides are TGTGCCATCACTGCCTCACAGGGCTACGAGCAGTACTTC. The translation is CAITASQGYEQYF. The chain links TRBV10-3 with TRBJ2-7, and possibly TRBD1, on 6 matching bases. The germline V gene provides CDR1 ENHRY and CDR2 SYGVKD. Relative to germline, V is 7 bases shorter and J is 3 bases shorter, with 13 bases between their ends. From the cysteine through the phenylalanine, the CDR3 covers 13 amino acids. Only CDR3 DNA remains: 39 bases, in frame from the first base.